The clone carrying this T cell receptor beta chain was seen only a few times. Its antigen is as yet unknown. This sample is drawn from a study of beta chain features in type 1 diabetes. Study-wide results and caveats: Any HLA type influence on TCRB rearrangement was left unresolved here.

The isolated RNA, all of it, was reverse transcribed, so expressed TCRB transcripts were what got sequenced. TCRdb's copy holds only in-frame clones and misses some; the assay was immunoSEQ multiplex PCR. The data contain 350,000 to 450,000 clones, less than 15% of them singletons. The V and J ends lost 0 bases and 9 bases, in that order; junction bases with no gene match: 7. The CDR3 is 16 residues long. The germline V gene has CDR1 SGDLS and CDR2 YYNGEE. Purity exceeded 98% in all sorted populations. The sequence came from a woman under 30 in good health. The specimen sequenced was naive CD4+ T cells from blood. This chain uses TRBV9 with TRBJ2-1, with 12 bases that match TRBD2. CDR3 region: CASSVAGLAGGGEQFF. CDR3 coding DNA: TGTGCCAGCAGCGTAGCGGGACTAGCGGGTGGAGGTGAGCAGTTCTTC.